This TCR beta chain was captured in a study of cytomegalovirus exposure and HLA in healthy donors. Study overall: Earlier, 110 million or so unique TCR beta sequences were recovered from 200 million or so T cells by an analysis. Whole-study results and caveats: Fewer N-insertions (relative to the approximately 700-donor mean) were reportedly seen in an Asian-associated ancestry cluster in a later analysis. There were some V segments, including TRBV6-2 and TRBV6-3, excluded as indistinguishable.

13 Jbeta primers and 60 Vbeta primers were used for the PCR. Repertoires were generated with immunoSEQ multiplex PCR, while TCRdb's copy carries only in-frame clones and drops some. Here the sample spans over 150,000 clones, roughly 81% being singletons. Healthy people donating bone marrow made up the donors. Trimming at V came to 5 bases and at J to 4 bases, leaving 8 bases not matched to a gene. CDR3 length: 17 amino acids. CDR1 is SGHTA, CDR2 FQGNSA, per germline. To note about this clone: Antigen specificity is unknown.

This receptor was obtained from a young woman in good health and CMV-seropositive. This chain uses TRBV7-2 with TRBJ2-2, with TRBD2 matching 12 bases. Input material: PBMCs. The CDR3 coding sequence is TGTGCCAGCAGCCCGAGGGGACTAGCGGGCGTCACCGGGGAGCTGTTTTTT. Translation: CASSPRGLAGVTGELFF.